One and the same sample provided the 17 T cell receptor beta chains below, sequenced in a study of T cells in women clearing cervical HPV infection. Repertoires were generated with immunoSEQ multiplex PCR, while TCRdb's copy carries only in-frame clones and drops some. The sample holds about 20,000 clones. The sequencing sample was made of blood buffy coat. The receptor set was obtained from a woman between 18 and 69 years old with a cervical HPV16 infection that either progressed to CIN3+ or cleared (not recorded which).

To note about this clone: Read coverage stops 3 residues before the CDR3 terminus; the germline J gene supplies the remainder. V is TRBV30 and J is TRBJ2-7, with 8 bases matching TRBD1. CDR3 length: 14 residues. Germline CDR1 is GTSNPN and CDR2 is SVGIG (reference sequence). The J segment lost 2 bases and the V segment lost 2 bases, leaving 5 bases of the junction unmatched. The CDR3 is CAWSTGTGTYEQYF. CDR3 DNA, as far as it was read: TGTGCCTGGAGTACCGGGACAGGTACCTACGAG.

Comments on this clone: The missing CDR3 end, 3 residues past where the read stops, is filled in from the germline J gene. The chain uses TRBV6-2 or TRBV6-3 and TRBJ1-5; D not certain. The CDR3 consists of 12 residues. Germline CDR1 and CDR2: MNHEY and SVGEGT. V was clipped by 8 bases and J by 7 bases, with 12 bases between them. CDR3 DNA, as far as it was read: TGTGCCAGCTCCGCACGAGGGCAGCCC. As protein: CASSARGQP. The whole CDR3 protein is CASSARGQPQHF.

As for this clone: The read terminates 3 residues ahead of where the CDR3 ends, so the germline J gene completes it. The V and J genes are TRBV7-2 and TRBJ1-1; 8 bases are a match to TRBD1. Trimming at V came to 4 bases and at J to 7 bases, leaving 2 bases not matched to a gene. Per the germline V gene, CDR1 is SGHTA and CDR2 is FQGNSA. The CDR3 length is 12 residues. The CDR3 spells CASSYGQGEAFF. CDR3 bases read: TGTGCCAGCAGCTACGGACAGGGTGAA.

A note on this clone: Read coverage stops 3 residues before the CDR3 terminus; the germline J gene supplies the remainder. The genes are TRBV7-2 and TRBJ1-2, with D possibly being TRBD1 (5 bases). The CDR3 contains 11 residues. The germline V gene has CDR1 SGHTA and CDR2 FQGNSA. CDR3: CASGREGDYTF. The covered CDR3 bases are TGTGCCAGCGGCAGGGAGGGCGAC.

As concerns this clone: The CDR3 goes on 3 residues after the read ends, and that part is filled in from the germline J gene. V is TRBV10-3 and J is TRBJ1-4, with 7 positions matching TRBD1. The germline CDR1 and CDR2 sequences are ENHRY and SYGVKD. Trimming at V came to 6 bases and at J to 8 bases, leaving 6 bases not matched to a gene. The CDR3 has 13 amino acids. CDR3 residues: CAIRETGREKLFF. The sequenced part of the CDR3 DNA is TGTGCCATCAGAGAGACAGGGAGGGAAAAA.

A note on this clone: The CDR3 is cut off 3 residues early in the read; its end comes from the germline J gene. V and J are TRBV18 and TRBJ2-5, with D possibly TRBD2 on 5 matching bases. The CDR3 sequence is 15 residues long. V was shortened by 2 bases and J by 4 bases, with 14 bases between the two germline ends. Germline V CDR1 and CDR2: KGHSH, LQKENI. Incomplete CDR3 DNA: TGTGCCAGCTCACCAGGAGGCGGAAGCCGAGAGACC. It is translated as CASSPGGGSRET. The CDR3 reads in full as CASSPGGGSRETQYF. Looking up the rest from reference TRBV18 and TRBJ2-5 gives the full variable domain: NAGVMQNPRHLVRRRGQEARLRCSPMKGHSHVYWYRQLPEEGLKFMVYLQKENIIDESGMPKERFSAEFPKEGPSILRIQQVVRGDSAAYFCASSPGGGSRETQYFGPGTRLLVL.

On this clone itself: The read is 3 residues too short to cover the CDR3 end, so that end is filled in from the germline J gene. The chain recombines TRBV4-2 with TRBJ2-2; 8 positions agree with TRBD2. This CDR3 has 21 amino acids. Germline values: CDR1 LGHNA, CDR2 YNFKEQ. V shed 4 bases, J shed 0 bases, and the junction held 19 bases outside the gene matches. CDR3 bases read: TGTGCCAGCAGCCCCCGCGGGGGGACAATTCTACTAGTCGCGAACACCGGGGAG. Protein: CASSPRGGTILLVANTGE. The whole CDR3 is CASSPRGGTILLVANTGELFF.

As regards this clone: The read finishes 3 residues shy of the CDR3 end, and the germline J gene is used to complete it. V usage is TRBV5-4 and J usage is TRBJ2-7; 9 bases align to TRBD1. V trimming: 4 bases; J trimming: 3 bases; junction bases outside the gene matches: 5. The CDR3 covers 14 residues. The germline V gene encodes CDR1 SGHNT and CDR2 YYREEE (reference sequence). The covered CDR3 bases are TGTGCCAGCAGCCCGGACAGGGGTCGCTACGAG. It is translated as CASSPDRGRYE. The whole CDR3 region reads CASSPDRGRYEQYF.

Regarding this clone: The missing CDR3 end, 3 residues past where the read stops, is filled in from the germline J gene. V is TRBV6-4 and J is TRBJ1-4; 11 bases fit TRBD1. Germline lookup yields CDR1 MRHNA and CDR2 SNTAGT. This CDR3 region has 15 residues. CDR3: CASSETGTGGSPLFF. Incomplete CDR3 DNA: TGTGCCAGCAGTGAGACCGGGACAGGGGGTTCACCA.

Concerning this clone: The read falls 3 residues short of the CDR3 end, and the missing part is taken from the germline J gene. This chain connects TRBV20-1 to TRBJ2-1; 8 bases align to TRBD2. This CDR3 is built from 15 residues. Germline trimming cut 6 bases from V and 2 bases from J; bases unmatched to any gene: 9. Germline V gene lookup returns CDR1 DFQATT and CDR2 SNEGSKA (reference sequence). CDR3 DNA, as far as it was read: TGCAGTGCCGACCAACTAGCGGAAACCTACAATGAG. Encoded protein: CSADQLAETYNE. The entire CDR3 sequence reads CSADQLAETYNEQFF.

As for this clone: Read sequence stops 3 residues before the CDR3 end, and the germline J gene provides the missing end. This chain links TRBV30 with TRBJ1-6; 7 bases are shared with TRBD1. Germline CDR1 GTSNPN, CDR2 SVGIG (reference sequence). Trimming took 5 bases from V and 7 from J; bases not matched to a gene: 5. The CDR3 has 13 amino acids. The CDR3: CAWGTAANSPLHF. CDR3 DNA, as far as it was read: TGTGCCTGGGGGACAGCCGCGAATTCACCC.

About this clone: The sequence runs out 3 residues before the end of the CDR3; the remainder is reconstructed from the germline J gene. V gene TRBV4-2 combines with J gene TRBJ2-2; 7 nucleotides align to TRBD2. CDR3 length equals 15 residues. Germline V gene data show CDR1 as LGHNA and CDR2 as YNFKEQ. Unmatched junction bases numbered 8, after V lost 5 bases and J lost 5 bases. The CDR3 bases that were read are TGTGCCAGCAGCATCCGACTAGCCGTAACCGGGGAG. It yields the protein CASSIRLAVTGE. The whole CDR3 region reads CASSIRLAVTGELFF.

The CDR3 spells CSARIGGFGELFF. The sequenced part of the CDR3 DNA is TGCAGTGCTAGGATCGGGGGGTTCGGGGAG. The V call is TRBV20-1, the J call TRBJ2-2; TRBD2 aligns across 7 bases. The CDR3 goes on 3 residues after the read ends, and that part is filled in from the germline J gene. CDR3 size: 13 residues. Germline V gene data show CDR1 as DFQATT and CDR2 as SNEGSKA (reference sequence). Trimming took 3 bases from V and 7 from J; bases not matched to a gene: 5.

CDR3 sequence: CASSVGDRAEIGSPLFF. Partial CDR3 DNA: TGTGCCAGCAGCGTCGGGGACAGGGCTGAAATAGGTTCACCG. This chain connects TRBV7-7 to TRBJ2-2; TRBD1 agrees at 9 bases. Coverage ceases 3 residues before the CDR3 finishes, and the germline J gene fills in the end. The CDR3 runs 17 residues. Germline assignment: CDR1 SSHAT and CDR2 FNYEAQ (reference sequence).

On this clone: The sequence runs out 3 residues before the end of the CDR3; the remainder is reconstructed from the germline J gene. V gene TRBV7-2 combines with J gene TRBJ1-1, with no clear D. The germline V gene has CDR1 SGHTA and CDR2 FQGNSA. Deletions cut 1 base from V and 1 base from J, with 4 bases between. The CDR3 loop spans 13 amino acids. The CDR3: CASSLEGNTEAFF. The sequenced part of the CDR3 DNA is TGTGCCAGCAGCTTAGAGGGGAACACTGAA.

Points on this clone: The CDR3 goes on 3 residues after the read ends, and that part is filled in from the germline J gene. V usage is TRBV7-6 and J usage is TRBJ1-1; D is ambiguous. V was pared by 3 bases and J by 1 base, with 12 bases between. Germline CDR1 is SGHVS and CDR2 is FNYEAQ. The length of the CDR3 is 15 residues. The CDR3 DNA, read in part, is TGTGCCAGCAGCTTCCTCCTCGGTCGGAACACTGAA. Amino acid sequence: CASSFLLGRNTE. The entire CDR3 protein reads CASSFLLGRNTEAFF.

The DNA read from the CDR3 is TGCGCCAGCTCCGGACAGGGGGTCATCGATGAG. This gives the protein CASSGQGVIDE. The entire CDR3 is CASSGQGVIDEQFF. This chain connects TRBV5-1 to TRBJ2-1; 10 nucleotides line up with TRBD1. The sequence runs out 3 residues before the end of the CDR3; the remainder is reconstructed from the germline J gene. This CDR3 comprises 14 residues. Germline trimming cut 7 bases from V and 8 bases from J; bases unmatched to any gene: 9. Per germline, CDR1 SGHRS and CDR2 YFSETQ.